This entry concerns a single TCR beta chain. Its antigen remains unknown. The sample originates from a study of vaccination effects on CD4 cells after COVID-19. TCRdb keeps only in-frame clones here, not all; method: immunoSEQ multiplex PCR. The sample includes approximately 74,000 clones, nearly 75% of them seen just once. The CDR3 length is 11 residues. Germline CDR1 is DFQATT and CDR2 is SNEGSKA (reference sequence). Trimming removed 6 bases from V and 7 bases from J, with 13 bases in between. Culture proceeded for nine to ten days, and CD4+ T cells were then isolated. All participants had two doses of either the BNT162b2 or mRNA-1273 vaccine.

The TCR sequence derives from a human donor who received a COVID-19 vaccine. V gene TRBV20-1 combines with J gene TRBJ2-7; a weak D match, TRBD1 (6 bases). The source material was CD4+ T cells from PBMCs cultured without peptide, sampled after COVID-19 vaccination. The CDR3: CSAKVGTEQYV. Here the CDR3 DNA reads TGCAGTGCAAAGGTCGGGACAGAGCAGTACGTC.